This record covers a single T cell receptor (beta chain). Antigen specificity is unknown. This sample was included in a study of memory CD4+ T cells and cytomegalovirus serostatus. As for the study in general: This sample comes from healthy Belgian adults, about nine CMV seropositive, roughly 22 seronegative.

Notes on the study in general: Each of approximately 63 CMV-associated TCRbeta sequences occurred in one to five individuals.

Germline-derived CDR1 and CDR2 are SGHRS and YFSETQ. With 4 bases removed from V and 4 bases from J, the gap between germline ends came to 18 bases. The CDR3 loop spans 17 amino acids. Produced via immunoSEQ multiplex PCR; TCRdb's table is partial and in-frame only. Here the sample spans approximately 27,000 clones, about 70% being singletons. The sort gate was single viable CD3+CD4+CD8-CD45RO+ cells for memory CD4+ T cells. CMV serostatus came from serum IgG against pp150, pp28, p38, p52. After thawing, CD4+ T cells were positively selected. The V call is TRBV5-1, the J call TRBJ2-6; maybe TRBD2 (7 bases). This sequence originates from an adult in good health and CMV-seronegative. The material sequenced was memory CD4+ T cells from blood. The CDR3 is CASSVSGGAQGANVLTF. The CDR3 DNA reads as TGCGCCAGCAGCGTTAGTGGGGGGGCTCAAGGGGCCAACGTCCTGACTTTC. Combining the CDR3 with reference TRBV5-1 and TRBJ2-6 gives the whole variable domain KAGVTQTPRYLIKTRGQQVTLSCSPISGHRSVSWYQQTPGQGLQFLFEYFSETQRNKGNFPGRFSGRQFSNSRSEMNVSTLELGDSALYLCASSVSGGAQGANVLTFGAGSRLTVL.